This T cell receptor (beta chain) was recovered during a study of blood T cell repertoires in COVID-19. Study details: T cells, B-cell-depleted T cells, or PBMCs provided the cDNA or gDNA that served as material.

Germline lookup yields CDR1 SGHAT and CDR2 FQNNGV. The length of the CDR3 is 16 residues. With V trimmed by 5 bases and J by 9 bases, 7 bases remained unmatched. TCRdb's table, derived via immunoSEQ multiplex PCR, lists solely in-frame clones and lacks some. The sample includes about 85,000 clones, about 91% of them seen just once. The rearrangement links TRBV11-2 to TRBJ2-1; 16 positions match TRBD2. The TCR comes from a human donor with active COVID-19. The donor label of this sample is uncertain. The sequenced sample was peripheral blood. The CDR3 loop is CASSRGTSGGAGEQFF. The DNA for the CDR3 is TGTGCCAGCAGCCGCGGGACTAGCGGGGGGGCAGGTGAGCAGTTCTTC.